These T cell receptor beta chains were read from a single sample in a study of T cells after yellow fever vaccination. TCRdb itself ran the 5' RACE reads through MiXCR, one entry per CDR3 protein. The sample has 28,000 or so distinct CDR3 sequences, 4.4% seen once. The sample in question was CD8+ T cells sorted from PBMCs, obtained 5 days after the yellow fever booster vaccination. These receptor sequences come from a man in his thirties or forties who received the YFV17D yellow fever vaccine. Both conserved end residues are part of each CDR3. A D gene is named only where the DNA matches it firmly. Only some rows state a clone size, as once, few, many or a class for expanded clones.

>TRBD2|TRBV28|TRBJ2-3|few
CASSREGSFSSTDTQYF
TGTGCCAGCAGCCGGGAGGGGAGTTTTAGTAGCACAGATACGCAGTATTTT
>TRBD2|TRBV7-8|TRBJ2-7|few
CASSLADSLREDLTYEQYF
TGTGCCAGCAGCTTAGCGGATTCATTGCGGGAGGACTTAACCTACGAGCAGTACTTC
>.|TRBV27|TRBJ2-6|many
CASTFLSGANVLTF
TGTGCCAGCACTTTCCTCTCTGGGGCCAACGTCCTGACTTTC
>TRBD2|TRBV6-2/TRBV6-3|TRBJ2-1|many
CASSLSTSVTFF
TGTGCCAGCAGTCTTTCGACTAGCGTGACGTTCTTC
>.|TRBV5-1|TRBJ2-1|many
CASSFSAGNNEQFF
TGCGCCAGCAGCTTCTCCGCAGGAAATAATGAGCAGTTCTTC
>TRBD1|TRBV7-9|TRBJ1-2|.
CASNDGRGDYGYTF
TGTGCCAGCAACGATGGCAGGGGGGACTATGGCTACACCTTC
>.|TRBV5-1|TRBJ2-1|many
CASSLSAEQFF
TGCGCCAGCAGTTTGTCTGCTGAGCAGTTCTTC
>.|TRBV28|TRBJ2-1|many
CASSFPDYPYDEQFF
TGTGCCAGCAGTTTCCCGGACTACCCATACGATGAGCAGTTCTTC
>.|TRBV11-2|TRBJ1-1|many
CASGSPLVGRTVGAFF
TGTGCCAGCGGAAGTCCGTTGGTGGGACGAACGGTGGGGGCTTTCTTT
>.|TRBV21-1|TRBJ1-4|many
CASSLPWFSTNEKLFF
TGTGCCAGCAGCCTACCGTGGTTCTCAACTAATGAAAAACTGTTTTTT
>TRBD2|TRBV12-3/TRBV12-4|TRBJ2-7|many
CASSLSSGRISYEQYF
TGTGCCAGCAGTTTATCTAGCGGGAGGATTAGTTACGAGCAGTACTTC
>.|TRBV7-9|TRBJ2-7|many
CASSPPGDEQYF
TGTGCCAGCAGCCCTCCGGGGGACGAGCAGTACTTC
>TRBD2|TRBV7-2|TRBJ2-3|many
CASSRSGAGGLDTQYF
TGTGCCAGCAGCCGCTCCGGAGCGGGGGGATTAGATACGCAGTATTTT
>.|TRBV20-1|TRBJ2-1|many
CSASGGSQGTNEQFF
TGCAGTGCTAGTGGCGGCTCGCAAGGTACCAATGAGCAGTTCTTC
>.|TRBV27|TRBJ1-1|many
CASSHSFSDNGAFF
TGTGCCAGCAGCCATTCATTTTCGGATAACGGAGCTTTCTTT
>.|TRBV29-1|TRBJ2-5|many
CSVHTGAGETQYF
TGCAGCGTGCATACAGGAGCGGGAGAGACCCAGTACTTC